This TCR beta chain was identified during a study of shared clonotypes between healthy human individuals. Study findings and constraints: Among a handful of donors, roughly 5.5% of naive CD4 clonotypes were found in common. Estimated richness was generally greater in naive than memory subsets.

The CDR3 is made up of 13 amino acids. V was pared by 6 bases and J by 2 bases, with 10 bases between. The V gene's germline CDR1 is KGHSH and CDR2 LQKENI. The protocol was immunoSEQ multiplex PCR, while the TCRdb copy is restricted to in-frame clones and leaves out a portion. The repertoire holds some 2,400,000 clones, 95% seen once, with 0.13% in the top ten. Concerning this clone: The antigen is not known.

Donors were healthy HIV-negative adults without recent acute infections or vaccinations. The receptor comes from a man in his late teens or twenties in good health. Sequenced input: naive CD4+ T cells sorted from blood. The subset is: CD45RA+ positively selected. The chain employs TRBV18 and TRBJ1-2; D remains unclear. The CDR3 nucleotides read TGTGCCAGCTCTGGCGAGCAGAACTATGGCTACACCTTC. Translated: CASSGEQNYGYTF. Complete variable domain (other parts from reference TRBV18 and TRBJ1-2): NAGVMQNPRHLVRRRGQEARLRCSPMKGHSHVYWYRQLPEEGLKFMVYLQKENIIDESGMPKERFSAEFPKEGPSILRIQQVVRGDSAAYFCASSGEQNYGYTFGSGTRLTVV.